A selection of T cell receptor beta chains follows, all from one sample in a study of neurological immune-mediated disorders. TCRdb reanalysed the 5' RACE reads using MiXCR and keeps one entry per CDR3 protein. Of 55,000 or so distinct CDR3 sequences in the sample, approximately 4% were seen once. Source material: PBMCs. The origin of the receptors is a man in his forties or fifties with multiple sclerosis. Each CDR3 is given with its conserved first and last residue. The D gene is left open where the match is weak. Where a row states a size, it is once, few, many or the class of an expanded clone; other rows omit it.

cdr3_nt cdr3_aa clone_size v_call d_call j_call
TGCAGCGTTGTGGTCCGGCCGCGGGACAGGGATTTGGGGACTGAAGCTTTCTTT CSVVVRPRDRDLGTEAFF many TRBV29-1 TRBD1 TRBJ1-1
TGCAGTGCTAGAACCTCCGGGACTTCGAACACCGGGGAGCTGTTTTTT CSARTSGTSNTGELFF many TRBV20-1 . TRBJ2-2
TGTGCCAGCAGTCCGGGACTCCGGGAAAAACTGTTTTTT CASSPGLREKLFF . TRBV6-6 . TRBJ1-4
TGTGCCAGCAGCTTATCCGGTGATGGCTACACCTTC CASSLSGDGYTF . TRBV11-2 . TRBJ1-2
TGCGGGTCTAGCGGGGACACAGATACGCAGTATTTT CGSSGDTDTQYF many TRBV20-1 TRBD2 TRBJ2-3
TGTGCCAGCAGTTTCCAGGACTACGAGCAGTACTTC CASSFQDYEQYF many TRBV28 . TRBJ2-7
TGTGCCAGCAGTCCGGGACTAGCGGGAGTCCCGAACACCGGGGAGCTGTTTTTT CASSPGLAGVPNTGELFF many TRBV7-9 TRBD2 TRBJ2-2
TGCAGCGGAGGGACGGATGGCTACACCTTC CSGGTDGYTF . TRBV29-1 . TRBJ1-2
TGCAGCGTCGAGATCGGGACAGGGGGATACGAGCAGTACTTC CSVEIGTGGYEQYF many TRBV29-1 TRBD1 TRBJ2-7
TGCGCCAGCAGCTTGACCCTCACCGGGGAGCTGTTTTTT CASSLTLTGELFF many TRBV5-1 . TRBJ2-2
TGTGCCAGCAGCGAGGAGGGGTTCAATCAGCCCCAGCATTTT CASSEEGFNQPQHF many TRBV9 . TRBJ1-5
TGCAGTGCTAGAGAATGGCGGCAGGGCACTGAAGCTTTCTTT CSAREWRQGTEAFF many TRBV20-1 . TRBJ1-1
TGTGCCAGCAGCTTCGAGGGGGGGACCCACAATGAGCAGTTCTTC CASSFEGGTHNEQFF many TRBV7-9 . TRBJ2-1
TGCGCCAGCAGCCTGGAACAAAGGGGCGTCTATGGCTACACCTTC CASSLEQRGVYGYTF many TRBV5-1 . TRBJ1-2
TGTGCCAGCAGTTACGGGGGGGTTGGGGCCAACGTCCTGACTTTC CASSYGGVGANVLTF many TRBV6-5 TRBD2 TRBJ2-6
TGTGCCAGCAGTTTCAGGGGAGGGGACACTGAAGCTTTCTTT CASSFRGGDTEAFF few TRBV12-3/TRBV12-4 . TRBJ1-1
TGTGCCAGCAGTTACTCAGGTTCTAAAACCTACGAGCAGTACTTC CASSYSGSKTYEQYF few TRBV6-5 . TRBJ2-7
TGTGCCAGCATCCTGAGGGGCACAGATACGCAGTATTTT CASILRGTDTQYF many TRBV9 . TRBJ2-3
TGCGCCAGCAGCCCAGGGGGGGGCGGGGGACCTTCCTTC CASSPGGGGGPSF many TRBV4-1 . TRBJ2-7
TGTGCCAGCAGTGGGTTAGGGACGGTGAATCAGCCCCAGCATTTT CASSGLGTVNQPQHF few TRBV2 . TRBJ1-5
TGTGCCAGCACATTGGGACAGGGGACAGATACGCAGTATTTT CASTLGQGTDTQYF . TRBV5-5 TRBD1 TRBJ2-3
TGTGCCAGCAGTGTAGCGGGGGGGGTCTACAATGAGCAGTTCTTC CASSVAGGVYNEQFF many TRBV12-3/TRBV12-4 TRBD2 TRBJ2-1
TGTGCCAGCAGTTACACGGACAGAACCTACGAGCAGTACTTC CASSYTDRTYEQYF many TRBV6-5 . TRBJ2-7
TGTGCCAGCAGCCAATACACAGGGCCCTATGGCTACACCTTC CASSQYTGPYGYTF many TRBV3-1 . TRBJ1-2
TGTGCCAGCAGCTTGGACGGACAGGATAAAGCTTTCTTT CASSLDGQDKAFF many TRBV5-6 TRBD1 TRBJ1-1
TGTGCCAGCAGGCTGACGGGCTTAGCTAACTATGGCTACACCTTC CASRLTGLANYGYTF many TRBV6-5 . TRBJ1-2
TGCAGTGCTATGGACTCATGGACTGGAAACATCATATATTTT CSAMDSWTGNIIYF . TRBV20-1 . TRBJ1-3
TGCAGTGCTCATCCCGACAGCAATCAGCCCCAGCATTTT CSAHPDSNQPQHF many TRBV20-1 . TRBJ1-5
TGTGCCAGCAGCTCCCCTCGGGACTCAAAAGAGACCCAGTACTTC CASSSPRDSKETQYF few TRBV11-2 . TRBJ2-5
TGCGCCAGCAGCTCGAGGGCCAGTGAGAATCAGCCCCAGAATTTT CASSSRASENQPQNF many TRBV4-1 . TRBJ1-5
TGCAGTGCTAGCAATCGACCATACTACAATGAGCAGTTCTTC CSASNRPYYNEQFF few TRBV20-1 . TRBJ2-1
TGCAGCGTTGAAGAGGGGGGGAATGAGCAGTTCTTC CSVEEGGNEQFF many TRBV29-1 TRBD2 TRBJ2-1
TGCAGTGCTACAAGTAGCGGGTCAACCTACGAGCAGTACTTC CSATSSGSTYEQYF many TRBV20-1 TRBD2 TRBJ2-7
TGTGCCAGCAGACCCCGTGGGGGGGCGAATTCACCCCTCCACTTT CASRPRGGANSPLHF many TRBV12-3/TRBV12-4 . TRBJ1-6
TGTGCCAGCAGTTTACCAGGGGTCAGCAATCAGCCCCAGCATTTT CASSLPGVSNQPQHF many TRBV28 . TRBJ1-5
TGCAGTGCTAGAGAAGGCAGTGGTGAGACCCAGTACTTC CSAREGSGETQYF few TRBV20-1 . TRBJ2-5
TGCAGTGCTAGAGATTCTCGGGGACAGGGGAAAGAGACCCAGTACTTC CSARDSRGQGKETQYF many TRBV20-1 TRBD1 TRBJ2-5
TGTGCCAGCAGCCAAGATGTTGCAGATTATAATTCACCCCTCAACTTT CASSQDVADYNSPLNF many TRBV4-2 . TRBJ1-6
TGTGCCTGGAGTGTACGGGACTGGGGGCGCTCAGATACGCAGTATTTT CAWSVRDWGRSDTQYF few TRBV30 . TRBJ2-3
TGTGCCAGCAGCTATGGGAGCGGGACTGGAGAGACCCAGTACTTC CASSYGSGTGETQYF many TRBV11-3 TRBD2 TRBJ2-5
TGCAGTGCTAGAGACCGGGACAGGGGTGTGGAGACCCAGTACTTC CSARDRDRGVETQYF many TRBV20-1 TRBD1 TRBJ2-5
TGTGCCAGCAGCTTAGGCGGGTTTCCCATGAACACTGAAGCTTTCTTT CASSLGGFPMNTEAFF many TRBV7-3 . TRBJ1-1
TGTGCCAGCAGAGGACAGGGGGTAGCGGGGGGGCACCAGCCCCAGCATTTT CASRGQGVAGGHQPQHF many TRBV6-5 TRBD1 TRBJ1-5
TGTGCCATCAGTGAGTCTATGAGCGGGAGGGGTTCCTACGAGCAGTACTTC CAISESMSGRGSYEQYF few TRBV10-3 TRBD2 TRBJ2-7
TGTGCCAGCAAGGGGACTCTGGGGAATTCACCCCTCAACTTT CASKGTLGNSPLNF . TRBV2 . TRBJ1-6
TGTGCCAGCAGTTACGGGGCCGCGGGCTTCGGCTACACCTTC CASSYGAAGFGYTF many TRBV6-5 . TRBJ1-2
TGTGCCACCCAGACTAGCGGGAGGACATACAATGAGCAGTTCTTC CATQTSGRTYNEQFF few TRBV10-3 TRBD2 TRBJ2-1
TGTGCCAGCAGGGACAGGGCGAACACTGAAGCTTTCTTT CASRDRANTEAFF . TRBV2 TRBD1 TRBJ1-1
TGTGCCAGCAGCTTAGTGGAGACTAGCGGGCACAATGAGCAGTTCTTC CASSLVETSGHNEQFF many TRBV7-3 TRBD2 TRBJ2-1
TGTGCCAGCAGTGAATCTGGCAGGGGAGAAGACACTGAAGCTTTCTTT CASSESGRGEDTEAFF many TRBV25-1 . TRBJ1-1
TGCAGTGCTAGAGATGTCGCAAGCTACGAGCAGTACTTC CSARDVASYEQYF many TRBV20-1 . TRBJ2-7
TGCGCCAGCAGCCACCCAGATCAAGAGACCCAGTACTTC CASSHPDQETQYF many TRBV4-1 . TRBJ2-5
TGTGCCAGCAGCTTGGAACAAGCGGGGGGGCTATCCTACAATGAGCAGTTCTTC CASSLEQAGGLSYNEQFF many TRBV5-5 TRBD2 TRBJ2-1
TGCAGTGCCACCCCCTCTGCTAATCAGCCCCAGAATTTT CSATPSANQPQNF . TRBV20-1 . TRBJ1-5
TGTGCCAGCAGCCACTCCCCTCGGCACTCTGGAAACACCATATATTTT CASSHSPRHSGNTIYF many TRBV3-1 . TRBJ1-3
TGTGCCAGCAGTTGGACAGTTCCAGCTGGGGCCAACGTCCTGACTTTC CASSWTVPAGANVLTF many TRBV28 . TRBJ2-6